The clone carrying this T cell receptor (beta chain) was counted between two and nine times. This entry comes from a study of blood T cell repertoires in COVID-19. Whole-study context: PBMCs, B-cell-depleted T cells, or T cells were the source of the cDNA or gDNA that made up the material.

Repertoires were generated with immunoSEQ multiplex PCR, while TCRdb's copy carries only in-frame clones and drops some. This sample has 150,000 to 200,000 clones, with approximately 88% found just once. V was cut by 0 bases and J by 5 bases, with 8 bases left in between. Per germline, CDR1 SGHRS and CDR2 YFSETQ. CDR3 length equals 14 residues. The rearrangement links TRBV5-1 to TRBJ2-2; a weak D match, TRBD2 (5 bases). Sequencing was done on a sample of peripheral blood. This receptor was taken from a man in his forties or fifties with acute or convalescent COVID-19. CDR3: CASSLEPGTGELFF. The CDR3 nucleotides read TGCGCCAGCAGCTTGGAGCCGGGAACCGGGGAGCTGTTTTTT.